This TCR beta chain is from a study of blood T cell repertoires in COVID-19. TCRdb's table, derived via immunoSEQ multiplex PCR, lists solely in-frame clones and lacks some. The table has around 190,000 clones, 80% to 90% seen once. The clonotype comes from a human donor in a cohort sampled during active COVID-19. Sequencing used peripheral blood.

The CDR3 loop is CASRDPGQGVYGYTF. The CDR3 DNA reads TGCGCCAGCAGAGATCCGGGACAGGGCGTTTATGGCTACACCTTC. The V call is TRBV4-1, the J call TRBJ1-2; TRBD1 matches at 9 bases. Trimming took 6 bases from V and 5 from J; bases not matched to a gene: 10. CDR3 length equals 15 residues. CDR1 is MGHRA and CDR2 is YSYEKL in the germline V gene.